This note documents a single T cell receptor beta chain sequence. There is no known antigen for this receptor. No much larger clone is present one base from it, and per-base qualities are unavailable. The record originates from a study of blood T cell repertoires in COVID-19 (dated by TCRdb to 2018 to 2021). In terms of the full investigation: The collaborator samples originated in the United States, Italy and Spain and spanned the acute and convalescent phases of COVID-19. The material from the prospective study consisted of cDNA or gDNA derived from T cells, B-cell-depleted T cells, or PBMCs. Deeply sampled blood TCRbeta repertoires from subjects exposed to, actively infected with, or recovered from COVID-19 were included in the dataset. A freely available public database, intended as a resource for researchers studying the immune response to SARS-CoV-2, is where the repertoires were released. The samples were drawn from the first 160 participants of the ongoing ImmuneRACE study and from under 1,500 subjects provided by 6 global collaborators. A de-identified subject ID, COVID-19 status, age in years and sex were almost always included in the sample metadata. HLA class I and class II types, where available, came from metadata supplied by the sample provider rather than from assay-based typing. Results the study describes overall, beyond this receptor: How much clinical and demographic metadata was included differed by source and by participant, and the metadata was provided uncurated.

TCRbeta CDR3 regions were amplified from genomic DNA using the immunoSEQ Assay, a bias-controlled multiplex PCR. The study's own analysis went as follows. The number of nucleated cells in each sample was estimated by amplification of reference gene primers within the assay. To quantify the absolute abundance of each unique TCRbeta CDR3 rearrangement, sequence reads were collapsed and filtered. For each sample, productive Simpson clonality was calculated by taking the square root of Simpson's diversity index across productive rearrangements. TCRdb obtained this table from immuneACCESS and retained in-frame rearrangements with V and J assigned. These tables miss some clones; where compared with another copy, unresolved V genes account for less than half of the shortfall, and the remainder is unexplained. That table is the source of V, J and clone size, and D and trimming were worked out from the DNA. This sample has roughly 52,000 clones in its table, and around nine tenths of those were observed once. Of the sample, around 9.3% falls within the top ten clones.

The junction shows trimming of 0 bases on V and 16 bases on J, and the gene matches do not reach 6 bases of it. The germline V gene provides CDR1 SNHLY and CDR2 FYNNEI. The CDR3 measures 13 amino acids from cysteine to phenylalanine. The sequence is cut down to CDR3 DNA, 39 bases in frame from base 1. Collaborating institutions collected whole blood in K2EDTA tubes following their own protocols. For TCRbeta analysis, collaborator samples were shipped as frozen whole blood, as isolated PBMCs, or as DNA extracted from either sample type. Recombination connected TRBV2 to TRBJ1-5; TRBD1 agrees with 10 junctional bases. The sample comprised peripheral blood. This TCR was sampled from a man in his 60s with active COVID-19. CDR3 region: CASSEAMGTGEHF. The nucleotides are TGTGCCAGCAGTGAAGCGATGGGGACAGGGGAACATTTT.